A selection of T cell receptor beta chains follows, all from one sample in a study of blood T cell repertoires in COVID-19. Assay: immunoSEQ multiplex PCR; the TCRdb copy retains only in-frame clones and omits some. Of about 59,000 clones in the sample, over 70% are singletons; the top ten hold about 15%. Material for sequencing was peripheral blood. These receptor sequences come from a woman aged 70 to 79 with acute or convalescent COVID-19. Both conserved end residues are part of each CDR3. Fields, in order: CDR3 DNA, CDR3 protein, J gene, V gene, clone size, D gene, CDR3 length. A D gene is named only where the DNA matches it firmly. Clone size is given for some rows only: seen once, a few or many times, or a class if the clone is expanded.

cdr3_nt: TGCGCCAGCAGTGAGTCACCAGGGCAGCCCCAGCATTTT
cdr3_aa: CASSESPGQPQHF
j_call: TRBJ1-5
v_call: TRBV10-1
clone_size: few
d_call: -
cdr3_length: 13

cdr3_nt: TGTGCCAGCAGCCCCCCCCGAGGGCTAGCGGGGGCCGGATCCTACAATGAGCAGTTCTTC
cdr3_aa: CASSPPRGLAGAGSYNEQFF
j_call: TRBJ2-1
v_call: TRBV21-1
clone_size: -
d_call: -
cdr3_length: 20

cdr3_nt: TGTGCCAGCAGTCCTAACCCGAGTGAGCAGTTCTTC
cdr3_aa: CASSPNPSEQFF
j_call: TRBJ2-1
v_call: TRBV27
clone_size: few
d_call: -
cdr3_length: 12

cdr3_nt: TGTGCCAGTAGTACCTCACAGGGGGCTGAGACCCAGTACTTC
cdr3_aa: CASSTSQGAETQYF
j_call: TRBJ2-5
v_call: TRBV19
clone_size: -
d_call: TRBD1
cdr3_length: 14

cdr3_nt: TGTGCCAGCACCCTAGGGGACAGCTTCGCCTACACCTTC
cdr3_aa: CASTLGDSFAYTF
j_call: TRBJ1-2
v_call: TRBV9
clone_size: -
d_call: TRBD1
cdr3_length: 13

cdr3_nt: TGTGCCAGCAGCTTGAGACAGGTGGTAGAGACCCAGTACTTC
cdr3_aa: CASSLRQVVETQYF
j_call: TRBJ2-5
v_call: TRBV5-6
clone_size: -
d_call: -
cdr3_length: 14

cdr3_nt: TGTGCCACCAGGGGGCTGGTGAACACTGAAGCTTTCTTT
cdr3_aa: CATRGLVNTEAFF
j_call: TRBJ1-1
v_call: TRBV10-3
clone_size: few
d_call: TRBD1
cdr3_length: 13

cdr3_nt: TGTGCCAGCAGCTTAGACTTTGGAGGGAATCAGCCCCAGCATTTT
cdr3_aa: CASSLDFGGNQPQHF
j_call: TRBJ1-5
v_call: TRBV11-2
clone_size: -
d_call: -
cdr3_length: 15

cdr3_nt: TGTGCCAGTAACCTGAAACAGGGATCTGGAAACACCATATATTTT
cdr3_aa: CASNLKQGSGNTIYF
j_call: TRBJ1-3
v_call: TRBV19
clone_size: -
d_call: -
cdr3_length: 15

cdr3_nt: TGCGCCAGCAGCTATGCGGGGTATGGCTACACCTTC
cdr3_aa: CASSYAGYGYTF
j_call: TRBJ1-2
v_call: TRBV5-1
clone_size: -
d_call: -
cdr3_length: 12

cdr3_nt: TGTGCCAGCACCAACGCTGGAGGGATCTATGGCTACACCTTC
cdr3_aa: CASTNAGGIYGYTF
j_call: TRBJ1-2
v_call: TRBV5-4
clone_size: -
d_call: -
cdr3_length: 14

cdr3_nt: TGCGCCAGCAGCTGGGCCCCAAATCAGCCCCAGCATTTT
cdr3_aa: CASSWAPNQPQHF
j_call: TRBJ1-5
v_call: TRBV5-1
clone_size: -
d_call: -
cdr3_length: 13

cdr3_nt: TGTGCCAGCAGTGGTCATATAGCGGGGCTTCCAGATACGCAGTATTTT
cdr3_aa: CASSGHIAGLPDTQYF
j_call: TRBJ2-3
v_call: TRBV2
clone_size: -
d_call: TRBD2
cdr3_length: 16

cdr3_nt: TGCGCCAGCAGCTTGGGTAGTCGCCCCGTGGATACGCAGTATTTT
cdr3_aa: CASSLGSRPVDTQYF
j_call: TRBJ2-3
v_call: TRBV5-1
clone_size: -
d_call: -
cdr3_length: 15

cdr3_nt: TGTGCCAGCAGACCCAAGGACAGGGGGCTTGGCGAGCAGTACTTC
cdr3_aa: CASRPKDRGLGEQYF
j_call: TRBJ2-7
v_call: TRBV7-2
clone_size: -
d_call: TRBD1
cdr3_length: 15

cdr3_nt: TGTGCCAGTAGTATGACCGGGACAGGGGGCTTAAAGACCCAGTACTTC
cdr3_aa: CASSMTGTGGLKTQYF
j_call: TRBJ2-5
v_call: TRBV19
clone_size: -
d_call: TRBD1
cdr3_length: 16

cdr3_nt: TGTGCCAGCAGCCCCGGGACAGGGGTTGACACTGAAGCTTTCTTT
cdr3_aa: CASSPGTGVDTEAFF
j_call: TRBJ1-1
v_call: TRBV3-1/TRBV3-2
clone_size: -
d_call: TRBD1
cdr3_length: 15

cdr3_nt: TGTGCCAGCAGCTTTCAGGGGGCGGCTGAAGCTTTCTTT
cdr3_aa: CASSFQGAAEAFF
j_call: TRBJ1-1
v_call: TRBV7-9
clone_size: -
d_call: TRBD1
cdr3_length: 13

cdr3_nt: TGTGCCACCGCTCCGGGGGGCACGGCTGGAAACACCATATATTTT
cdr3_aa: CATAPGGTAGNTIYF
j_call: TRBJ1-3
v_call: TRBV15
clone_size: few
d_call: -
cdr3_length: 15

cdr3_nt: TGTGCCAGCAGTTACCGGCGGATGGCCTACGAGCAGTACTTC
cdr3_aa: CASSYRRMAYEQYF
j_call: TRBJ2-7
v_call: TRBV6-5
clone_size: few
d_call: -
cdr3_length: 14

cdr3_nt: TGTGCCAGCAGCGCCCGTCCAGTATTCGGCAATCAGCCCCAGCATTTT
cdr3_aa: CASSARPVFGNQPQHF
j_call: TRBJ1-5
v_call: TRBV7-6
clone_size: -
d_call: -
cdr3_length: 16

cdr3_nt: TGTGCCAGCGGGCGGGGATTGCGCAATCAGCCCCAGCATTTT
cdr3_aa: CASGRGLRNQPQHF
j_call: TRBJ1-5
v_call: TRBV2
clone_size: -
d_call: -
cdr3_length: 14

cdr3_nt: TGTGCCAGTAGCACATTAGACAGGGGGCTATCGAACACTGAAGCTTTCTTT
cdr3_aa: CASSTLDRGLSNTEAFF
j_call: TRBJ1-1
v_call: TRBV19
clone_size: once
d_call: TRBD1
cdr3_length: 17

cdr3_nt: TGTGCCAGCAGCCACGACAGGACCTATGGCTACACCTTC
cdr3_aa: CASSHDRTYGYTF
j_call: TRBJ1-2
v_call: TRBV3-1/TRBV3-2
clone_size: once
d_call: -
cdr3_length: 13

cdr3_nt: TGTGCCAGCAGTGACCCGCGGGACTACACAGATACGCAGTATTTT
cdr3_aa: CASSDPRDYTDTQYF
j_call: TRBJ2-3
v_call: TRBV6-1
clone_size: -
d_call: TRBD2
cdr3_length: 15

cdr3_nt: TGTGCCAGCAGCCAAGAAGGCAGGGGTGGCTACACCTTC
cdr3_aa: CASSQEGRGGYTF
j_call: TRBJ1-2
v_call: TRBV3-1/TRBV3-2
clone_size: -
d_call: -
cdr3_length: 13

cdr3_nt: TGTGCCAGCAGTTATAAACAGGGAACATCGAACACTGAAGCTTTCTTT
cdr3_aa: CASSYKQGTSNTEAFF
j_call: TRBJ1-1
v_call: TRBV2
clone_size: -
d_call: -
cdr3_length: 16

cdr3_nt: TGTGCCAGCAGTCCAACAGTAGGCTATGGCTACACCTTC
cdr3_aa: CASSPTVGYGYTF
j_call: TRBJ1-2
v_call: TRBV5-6
clone_size: few
d_call: -
cdr3_length: 13

cdr3_nt: TGTGCCAGCAGCAGAGCGGGGGGGCCCGGTACGCAGTATTTT
cdr3_aa: CASSRAGGPGTQYF
j_call: TRBJ2-3
v_call: TRBV9
clone_size: -
d_call: TRBD2
cdr3_length: 14

cdr3_nt: TGTGCCAGTAACTGGGGGCCGGGCAGCAATCAGCCCCAGCATTTT
cdr3_aa: CASNWGPGSNQPQHF
j_call: TRBJ1-5
v_call: TRBV19
clone_size: -
d_call: -
cdr3_length: 15

cdr3_nt: TGTGCCAGCAGCTTTATAGCGGGGGGGCCCAATGAGCAGTTCTTC
cdr3_aa: CASSFIAGGPNEQFF
j_call: TRBJ2-1
v_call: TRBV13
clone_size: -
d_call: TRBD2
cdr3_length: 15